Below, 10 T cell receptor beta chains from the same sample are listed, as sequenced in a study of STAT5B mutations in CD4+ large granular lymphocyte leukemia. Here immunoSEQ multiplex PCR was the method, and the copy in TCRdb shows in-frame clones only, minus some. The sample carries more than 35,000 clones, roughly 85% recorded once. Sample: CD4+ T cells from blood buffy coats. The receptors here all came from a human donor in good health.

CDR3 bases: TGTGCCAGCAGCAAGACAGGGGGCTCTGGAAACACCATATATTTT. This encodes CASSKTGGSGNTIYF. J is TRBJ1-3 and V is TRBV7-3; 9 bases are shared with TRBD1. Trimming took 5 bases from V and 0 from J; bases not matched to a gene: 2. The CDR3 has 15 amino acids. CDR1 is SGHTA and CDR2 is FQGTGA in the germline V gene.

The CDR3 region has the DNA TGTGCCATCATGCCCGGGACAGGGGGCGCGGGGGAGCAGTACTTC. The encoded protein is CAIMPGTGGAGEQYF. J is TRBJ2-7 and V is TRBV10-3; 12 positions match TRBD1. Germline values: CDR1 ENHRY, CDR2 SYGVKD. The V and J ends lost 7 bases and 7 bases, in that order; junction bases with no gene match: 11. The CDR3 totals 15 residues.

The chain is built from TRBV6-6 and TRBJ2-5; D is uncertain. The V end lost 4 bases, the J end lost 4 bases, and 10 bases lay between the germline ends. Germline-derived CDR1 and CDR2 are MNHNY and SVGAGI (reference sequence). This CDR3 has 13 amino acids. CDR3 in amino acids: CASSLPPGETQYF. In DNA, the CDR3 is TGTGCCAGCAGTTTACCCCCAGGAGAGACCCAGTACTTC.

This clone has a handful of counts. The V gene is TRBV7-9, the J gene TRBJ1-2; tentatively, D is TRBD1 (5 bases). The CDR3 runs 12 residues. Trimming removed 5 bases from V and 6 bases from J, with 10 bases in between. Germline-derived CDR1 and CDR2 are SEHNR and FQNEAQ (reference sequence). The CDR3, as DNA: TGTGCCAGCAGCAACCGGGACCATGGCTACACCTTC. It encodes CASSNRDHGYTF.

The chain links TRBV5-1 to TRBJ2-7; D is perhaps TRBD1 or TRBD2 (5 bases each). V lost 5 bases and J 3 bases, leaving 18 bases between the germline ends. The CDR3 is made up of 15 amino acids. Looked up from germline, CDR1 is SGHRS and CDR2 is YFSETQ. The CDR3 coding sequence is TGCGCCAGCAGGTATCTAGGGGAGAAGCTCTACGAGCAGTACTTC. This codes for CASRYLGEKLYEQYF.

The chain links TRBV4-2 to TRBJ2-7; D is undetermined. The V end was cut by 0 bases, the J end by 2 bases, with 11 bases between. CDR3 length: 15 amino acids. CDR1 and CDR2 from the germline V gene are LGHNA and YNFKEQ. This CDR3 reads CASSQEADPPYEQYF. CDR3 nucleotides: TGTGCCAGCAGCCAAGAAGCAGACCCTCCCTACGAGCAGTACTTC.

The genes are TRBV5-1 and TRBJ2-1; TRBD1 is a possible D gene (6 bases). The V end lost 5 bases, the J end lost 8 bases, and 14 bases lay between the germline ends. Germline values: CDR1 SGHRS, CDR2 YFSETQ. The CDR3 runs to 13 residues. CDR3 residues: CASRITGLDEQFF. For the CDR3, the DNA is TGCGCCAGCAGAATCACAGGGTTGGATGAGCAGTTCTTC.

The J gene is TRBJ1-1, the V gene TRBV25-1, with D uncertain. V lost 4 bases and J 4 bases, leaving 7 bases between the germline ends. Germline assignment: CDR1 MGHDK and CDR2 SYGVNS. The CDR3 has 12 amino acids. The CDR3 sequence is CASSGGFTEAFF. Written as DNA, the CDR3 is TGTGCCAGCAGTGGGGGTTTCACTGAAGCTTTCTTT. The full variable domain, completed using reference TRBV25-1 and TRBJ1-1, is EADIYQTPRYLVIGTGKKITLECSQTMGHDKMYWYQQDPGMELHLIHYSYGVNSTEKGDLSSESTVSRIRTEHFPLTLESARPSHTSQYLCASSGGFTEAFFGQGTRLTVV.

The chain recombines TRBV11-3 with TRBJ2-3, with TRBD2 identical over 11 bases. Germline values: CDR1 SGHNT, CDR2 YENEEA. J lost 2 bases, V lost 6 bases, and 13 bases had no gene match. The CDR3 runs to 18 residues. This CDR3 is CASSSGTSGYHNTDTQYF. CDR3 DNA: TGTGCCAGCAGTTCCGGGACTAGCGGATATCACAACACAGATACGCAGTATTTT.

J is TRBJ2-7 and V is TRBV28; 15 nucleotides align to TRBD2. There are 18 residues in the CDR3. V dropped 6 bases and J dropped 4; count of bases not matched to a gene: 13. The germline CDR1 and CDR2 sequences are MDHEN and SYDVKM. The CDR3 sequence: CASSPYPGLAGGRYEQYF. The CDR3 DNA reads TGTGCCAGCAGCCCCTATCCGGGACTAGCGGGAGGTAGATACGAGCAGTACTTC.